This is a list of T cell receptor beta chains from one sample in a study of blood T cell repertoires in COVID-19. Sequenced by immunoSEQ multiplex PCR; TCRdb stores in-frame clones only, minus some. The table lists roughly 200,000 clones, 65% to 90% of them singletons, with about 4% in the top ten. Sequenced input: PBMCs or T cells enriched from blood (not recorded which). The receptors come from a woman in her 30s who had been exposed to COVID-19. The CDR3 runs from the conserved cysteine through the conserved F or W. A D gene is named only where the DNA matches it firmly. Some rows have no size entry. The others give once, few or many, or a class for an expanded clone.

D,size,J,V,DNA,CDR3
-,-,TRBJ1-1,TRBV29-1,TGCAGCGTTGGGACAGCTGCTGAAGCTTTCTTT,CSVGTAAEAFF
TRBD2,-,TRBJ2-2,TRBV30,TGTGCCCGATCCGGGGGGATCAACACCGGGGAGCTGTTTTTT,CARSGGINTGELFF
-,-,TRBJ1-2,TRBV27,TGTGCCAGCAGTTTATCCAGACAGGCAGGGGGCTACACCTTC,CASSLSRQAGGYTF
-,-,TRBJ2-7,TRBV6-6,TGTGCCAGCAGTCCCTCGACGGGAGTCTACGAGCAGTACTTC,CASSPSTGVYEQYF
TRBD1,-,TRBJ1-2,TRBV2,TGTGCCAGCAGCGAACAGGGGGTTTATGGCTACACCTTC,CASSEQGVYGYTF
-,once,TRBJ2-2,TRBV11-2,TGTGCCAGCAGCTTAGTGGGGGGGCTTGGCGGGGAGCTGTTTTTT,CASSLVGGLGGELFF
-,few,TRBJ1-5,TRBV19,TGTGCCAGTAGTATTGAGTCGGTGGACTATAGCAATCAGCCCCAGCATTTT,CASSIESVDYSNQPQHF
TRBD1,-,TRBJ1-4,TRBV2,TGTGCCAGCAGTTTTGAAGGGACAGGGGGAGAAAAACTGTTTTTT,CASSFEGTGGEKLFF
TRBD1,few,TRBJ2-3,TRBV18,TGTGCCAGCTCACCCGGGACAGCTACGCAGTATTTT,CASSPGTATQYF
-,-,TRBJ2-2,TRBV19,TGTGCCAGTAGTACCATAAACCGGGTCGACACCGGGGAGCTGTTTTTT,CASSTINRVDTGELFF
TRBD1,many,TRBJ2-7,TRBV12-5,TGTGCTAGTGGTTTGGGGGACAGGCGAGAGCAGTACTTC,CASGLGDRREQYF
TRBD2,-,TRBJ2-7,TRBV7-3,TGTGCCAGCAGCTTAAGCGGGGGGGCCCGGGCCTACGAGCAGTACTTC,CASSLSGGARAYEQYF
TRBD1,-,TRBJ1-1,TRBV4-1,TGCGCCAGCAGCCAAGAAGACAGGGTAGGCGCTGAAGCTTTCTTT,CASSQEDRVGAEAFF
TRBD2,-,TRBJ2-2,TRBV13,TGTGCCAGCAGCTCGGGACTAGCGGGGGGTGGCACCGGGGAGCTGTTTTTT,CASSSGLAGGGTGELFF
-,-,TRBJ2-6,TRBV21-1,TGTGCCAGCAGGAACAGGGCTGGGGCCAACGTCCTGACTTTC,CASRNRAGANVLTF
TRBD1,-,TRBJ1-5,TRBV10-3,TGTGCCATCAGTGAGGGGACAGGGGTAAGCAATCAGCCCCAGCATTTT,CAISEGTGVSNQPQHF
-,-,TRBJ2-7,TRBV2,TGTGCCAGCAGTGCAGGGTTGGACGAGCAGTACTTC,CASSAGLDEQYF
TRBD1,-,TRBJ2-1,TRBV5-1,TGCGCCAGCAGCTTGCGACAGGGGGCTTCAGTTGAGCAGTTCTTC,CASSLRQGASVEQFF
-,-,TRBJ1-1,TRBV30,TGTGCCTGGAATATACAGGGCCCCGCTTTCTTT,CAWNIQGPAFF
TRBD1,once,TRBJ2-7,TRBV5-5,TGTGCCAGCAGCTGGACAGGGGTGGACTACGAGCAGTACTTC,CASSWTGVDYEQYF
TRBD1,-,TRBJ1-6,TRBV10-3,TGTGCCATCAGCTCAGGTTCAGGGACAGGGCTTTCACCCCTCCACTTT,CAISSGSGTGLSPLHF
-,-,TRBJ1-4,TRBV30,TGTGCCTGGGGGGGCGGAGACGAAAAACTGTTTTTT,CAWGGGDEKLFF
TRBD1,-,TRBJ2-7,TRBV4-2,TGTGCCAGCAGCCAAGTTCTAGGGACAGGGGGCGCGGGGCAGTACTTC,CASSQVLGTGGAGQYF
-,-,TRBJ2-1,TRBV12-1,TGTGCCAGCAGCTTCCCGTGCACAGGGCGTTCCCGCGGTGAGCAGTTCTTC,CASSFPCTGRSRGEQFF
-,once,TRBJ1-2,TRBV19,TGTGCCAGTAGTCCAAGCCCATGGGGCTACACCTTC,CASSPSPWGYTF
-,once,TRBJ2-7,TRBV6-6,TGTGCCAGCAGTCGACCATTCCGACTAGGGGAGACCTACGAGCAGTACTTC,CASSRPFRLGETYEQYF
-,-,TRBJ1-2,TRBV5-1,TGCGCCAGCAGCGTCTTGCCGGTTAACTATGGCTACACCTTC,CASSVLPVNYGYTF
TRBD1,-,TRBJ1-1,TRBV3-1/TRBV3-2,TGTGCCAGCAGCCACAGACAGGGGAACACTGAAGCTTTCTTT,CASSHRQGNTEAFF
TRBD2,-,TRBJ2-5,TRBV5-1,TGCGCCAGCAGCAGTGGGGGGACTAGCGGAGAGACCCAGTACTTC,CASSSGGTSGETQYF
-,-,TRBJ1-6,TRBV3-1/TRBV3-2,TGTGCCAGCAGCCAAGAGGCAGGGACCTATAATTCACCCCTCCACTTT,CASSQEAGTYNSPLHF
TRBD1,-,TRBJ2-7,TRBV7-2,TGTGCCAGCAGCTTAGTCGGGACAGGGTCCTACGAGCAGTACTTC,CASSLVGTGSYEQYF
-,-,TRBJ2-1,TRBV29-1,TGCAGCGTCTCAGGGGACTCCTACAATGAGCAGTTCTTC,CSVSGDSYNEQFF
TRBD1,-,TRBJ2-2,TRBV10-3,TGTGCCATCAGTGATGCGGGGACAGGGGGCCCCGGGGAGCTGTTTTTT,CAISDAGTGGPGELFF
-,-,TRBJ1-2,TRBV9,TGTGCCAGCAGGAACTCTACAGGGACCAACTATGGCTACACCTTC,CASRNSTGTNYGYTF
-,-,TRBJ1-1,TRBV7-8,TGTGCCAGCACCGCGGGGGGCCGGGGGAACACTGAAGCTTTCTTT,CASTAGGRGNTEAFF
TRBD1,-,TRBJ1-3,TRBV11-3,TGTGCCAGCAGCTCCTACAGGGGGGCGAGTGGAAACACCATATATTTT,CASSSYRGASGNTIYF
-,-,TRBJ1-5,TRBV4-2,TGTGCCAGCAGCCAAGAAACAGGTTATAGCAATCAGCCCCAGCATTTT,CASSQETGYSNQPQHF
-,-,TRBJ1-2,TRBV7-3,TGTGCCAGCAGCACGACAGGACAGCCTCTAATCTATGGCTACACCTTC,CASSTTGQPLIYGYTF
TRBD1,-,TRBJ1-3,TRBV2,TGTGCCAGCAGCCTAGACAGGGGGCCTTCTGGAAACACCATATATTTT,CASSLDRGPSGNTIYF
-,-,TRBJ2-7,TRBV7-6,TGTGCCAGCAGCTTAGAACAGGGAAGCTACGAGCAGTACTTC,CASSLEQGSYEQYF
-,-,TRBJ2-1,TRBV27,TGTGCCAGCAGTTTCGGGACACTTTCCTACAATGAGCAGTTCTTC,CASSFGTLSYNEQFF
-,-,TRBJ1-4,TRBV6-4,TGTGCCAGCAGTGGGGGCCTTGAGGCCGAAAAACTGTTTTTT,CASSGGLEAEKLFF
-,-,TRBJ1-3,TRBV29-1,TGCAGCGTTGAACTTTCAGGCCCAACGGGAAACACCATATATTTT,CSVELSGPTGNTIYF
-,-,TRBJ2-1,TRBV2,TGTGCCAGCAGTGAAGGTATACAGGGTGGCTACAATGAGCAGTTCTTC,CASSEGIQGGYNEQFF
TRBD1,-,TRBJ2-7,TRBV4-1,TGCGCCAGCAGCCAAGGGGACAGCTCCTACGAGCAGTACTTC,CASSQGDSSYEQYF
TRBD1,-,TRBJ2-1,TRBV4-1,TGCGCCAGCAGCTCGCCGGGACAGCACAATGAGCAGTTCTTC,CASSSPGQHNEQFF
-,-,TRBJ1-2,TRBV19,TGTGCCAGTAGTATAGGAGGCCGGACAGCGAACTATGGCTACACCTTC,CASSIGGRTANYGYTF
TRBD1,few,TRBJ2-7,TRBV4-2,TGTGCCAGCAGCCAAGAGATTACAGGGGCCCTTTCGGAGCAGTACTTC,CASSQEITGALSEQYF
-,few,TRBJ1-2,TRBV11-3,TGTGCCAGCAGCTTAAGCCGGGACAAACTCTATGGCTACACCTTC,CASSLSRDKLYGYTF
-,many,TRBJ1-2,TRBV5-1,TGCGCCAGCAGCTTGGAGCCAGGGACTAACTATGGCTACACCTTC,CASSLEPGTNYGYTF